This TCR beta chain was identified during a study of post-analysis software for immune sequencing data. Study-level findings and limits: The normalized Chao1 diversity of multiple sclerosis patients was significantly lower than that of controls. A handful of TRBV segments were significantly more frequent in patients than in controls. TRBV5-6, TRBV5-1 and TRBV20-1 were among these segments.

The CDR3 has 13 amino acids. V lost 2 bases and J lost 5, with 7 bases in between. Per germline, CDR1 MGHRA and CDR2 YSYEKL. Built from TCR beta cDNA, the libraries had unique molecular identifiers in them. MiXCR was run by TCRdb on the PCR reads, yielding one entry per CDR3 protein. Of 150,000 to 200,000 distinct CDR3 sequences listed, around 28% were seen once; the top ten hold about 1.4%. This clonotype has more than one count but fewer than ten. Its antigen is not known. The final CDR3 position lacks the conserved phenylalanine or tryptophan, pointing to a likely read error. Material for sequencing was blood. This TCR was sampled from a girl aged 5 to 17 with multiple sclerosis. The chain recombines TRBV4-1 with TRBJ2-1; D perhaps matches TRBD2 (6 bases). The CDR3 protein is CASSQWEDNEQFC. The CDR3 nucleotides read TGCGCCAGCAGCCAATGGGAGGACAATGAGCAGTTCTGC.